The rows below give T cell receptor beta chains drawn from one sample of a study of blood T cells in healthy people across ages. TCRdb called the 5' RACE reads again in MiXCR, with one record for every CDR3 protein. The table includes roughly 2 million distinct CDR3 sequences, roughly 52% detected once. Material: blood. The receptors shown here come from a woman aged 40 to 50 in good health. Both conserved end residues are trimmed from each CDR3. Each record gives: CDR3 protein, V gene, clone size, J gene. Expanded clones are given a class, and other clones once, few, many or no size at all.

CDR3 protein: ASRWGTSGGAPWY
V gene: TRBV4-3
clone size: few
J gene: TRBJ2-3

CDR3 protein: SVGSRAQSNYGYT
V gene: TRBV29-1
clone size: -
J gene: TRBJ1-2

CDR3 protein: SVPDAGYEQF
V gene: TRBV20-1
clone size: -
J gene: TRBJ2-1

CDR3 protein: ASSSGQAPRRETQY
V gene: TRBV9
clone size: few
J gene: TRBJ2-5

CDR3 protein: ASRQDPTPADTQY
V gene: TRBV6-5
clone size: -
J gene: TRBJ2-3

CDR3 protein: ASSSDRESSYEQY
V gene: TRBV27
clone size: -
J gene: TRBJ2-7

CDR3 protein: ASSATTGWIQY
V gene: TRBV9
clone size: -
J gene: TRBJ2-4

CDR3 protein: ASSERRGSSYEQY
V gene: TRBV2
clone size: -
J gene: TRBJ2-7

CDR3 protein: ASSLVQPSYEQY
V gene: TRBV28
clone size: few
J gene: TRBJ2-7

CDR3 protein: ASSHTGSYEQY
V gene: TRBV13
clone size: few
J gene: TRBJ2-7

CDR3 protein: ASSQDRFHEQF
V gene: TRBV4-3
clone size: -
J gene: TRBJ2-1

CDR3 protein: ASSPLGLVSNEQF
V gene: TRBV7-2
clone size: -
J gene: TRBJ2-1

CDR3 protein: ASSNQDTEETQY
V gene: TRBV5-1
clone size: -
J gene: TRBJ2-5

CDR3 protein: ASSLWQGRGQETQY
V gene: TRBV27
clone size: few
J gene: TRBJ2-5

CDR3 protein: ASSTGAYGQY
V gene: TRBV5-1
clone size: -
J gene: TRBJ2-5

CDR3 protein: ASGDRGGNQPQH
V gene: TRBV19
clone size: -
J gene: TRBJ1-5

CDR3 protein: ASSYLCKARVPDTQY
V gene: TRBV6-2/TRBV6-3
clone size: -
J gene: TRBJ2-3

CDR3 protein: ASSLGGVLAKNIQY
V gene: TRBV7-2
clone size: -
J gene: TRBJ2-4

CDR3 protein: ASSPWVGGGPPDTQY
V gene: TRBV3-1
clone size: -
J gene: TRBJ2-3

CDR3 protein: ASSATGQHYSYEQY
V gene: TRBV13
clone size: -
J gene: TRBJ2-7

CDR3 protein: ASSTHRGDGAKNIQY
V gene: TRBV5-8
clone size: few
J gene: -